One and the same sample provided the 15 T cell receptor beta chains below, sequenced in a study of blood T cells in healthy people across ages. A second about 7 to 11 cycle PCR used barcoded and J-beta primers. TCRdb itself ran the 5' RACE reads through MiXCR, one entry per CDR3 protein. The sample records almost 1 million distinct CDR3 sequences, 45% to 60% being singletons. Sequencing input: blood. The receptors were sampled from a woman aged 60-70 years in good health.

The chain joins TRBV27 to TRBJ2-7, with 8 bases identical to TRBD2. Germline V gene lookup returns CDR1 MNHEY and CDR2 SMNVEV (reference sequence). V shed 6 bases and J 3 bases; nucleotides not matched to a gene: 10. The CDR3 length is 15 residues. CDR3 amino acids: CASRAGTSGLYEQYF. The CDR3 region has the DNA TGTGCCAGCAGGGCCGGTACTAGCGGACTCTACGAGCAGTACTTC.

The CDR3 loop is CASSAGQSNTGELFF. The CDR3 nucleotides are TGTGCCAGCAGTGCGGGACAGTCGAACACCGGGGAGCTGTTTTTT. The chain joins TRBV6-4 to TRBJ2-2; 7 nucleotides line up with TRBD1. The junction had 2 bases not matched to a gene; V was cut back by 4 bases and J by 0 bases. Looked up from germline, CDR1 is MRHNA and CDR2 is SNTAGT. The CDR3 spans 15 residues.

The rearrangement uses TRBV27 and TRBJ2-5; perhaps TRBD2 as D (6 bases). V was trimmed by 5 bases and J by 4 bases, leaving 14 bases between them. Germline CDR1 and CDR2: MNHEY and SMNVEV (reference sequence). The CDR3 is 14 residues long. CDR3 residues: CASSPSAGRETQYF. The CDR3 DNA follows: TGTGCCAGCAGTCCGAGCGCGGGAAGAGAGACCCAGTACTTC.

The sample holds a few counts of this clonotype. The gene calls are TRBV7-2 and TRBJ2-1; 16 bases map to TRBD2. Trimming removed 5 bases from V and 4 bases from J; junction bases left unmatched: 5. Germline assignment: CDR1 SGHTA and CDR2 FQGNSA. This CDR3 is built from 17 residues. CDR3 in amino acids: CASSRGLAGGPYNEQFF. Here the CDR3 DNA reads TGTGCCAGCAGCCGGGGACTAGCGGGAGGGCCTTACAATGAGCAGTTCTTC.

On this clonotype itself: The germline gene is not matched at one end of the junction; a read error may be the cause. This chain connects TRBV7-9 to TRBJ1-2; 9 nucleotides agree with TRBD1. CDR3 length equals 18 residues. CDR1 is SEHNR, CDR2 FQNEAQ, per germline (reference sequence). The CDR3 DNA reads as TGTGCCGGCAGCTTACCGAAGCTAGGACAGGGGCGGTACTATGGCTACACCTTC. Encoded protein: CAGSLPKLGQGRYYGYTF. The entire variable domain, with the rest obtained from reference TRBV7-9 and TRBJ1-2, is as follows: DTGVSQNPRHKITKRGQNVTFRCDPISEHNRLYWYRQTLGQGPEFLTYFQNEAQLEKSRLLSDRFSAERPKGSFSTLEIQRTEQGDSAMYLCAGSLPKLGQGRYYGYTFGSGTRLTVV.

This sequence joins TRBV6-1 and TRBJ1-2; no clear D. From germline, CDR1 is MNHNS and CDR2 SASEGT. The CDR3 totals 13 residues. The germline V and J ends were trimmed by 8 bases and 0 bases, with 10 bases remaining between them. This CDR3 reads CASLKLANYGYTF. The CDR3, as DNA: TGTGCCAGCCTAAAACTAGCTAACTATGGCTACACCTTC.

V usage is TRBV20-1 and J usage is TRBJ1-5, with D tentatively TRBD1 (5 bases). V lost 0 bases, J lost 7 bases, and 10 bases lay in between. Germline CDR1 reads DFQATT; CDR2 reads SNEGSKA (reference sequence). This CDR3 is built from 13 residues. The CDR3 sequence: CSARDMGDQPQHF. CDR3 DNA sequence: TGCAGTGCTAGAGATATGGGGGACCAGCCCCAGCATTTT.

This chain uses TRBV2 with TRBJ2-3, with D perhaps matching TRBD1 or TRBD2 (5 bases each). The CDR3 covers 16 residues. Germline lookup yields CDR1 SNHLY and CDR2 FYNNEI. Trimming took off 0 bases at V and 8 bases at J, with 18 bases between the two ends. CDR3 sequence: CASSEAIRRGSGTQYF. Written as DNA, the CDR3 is TGTGCCAGCAGTGAAGCGATCCGTCGGGGCTCAGGTACGCAGTATTTT.

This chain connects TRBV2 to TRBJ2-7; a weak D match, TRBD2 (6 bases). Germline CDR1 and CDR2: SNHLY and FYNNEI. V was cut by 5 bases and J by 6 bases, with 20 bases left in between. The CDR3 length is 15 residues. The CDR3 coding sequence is TGTGCCAGCAGTCAACCCCCGGGGGAGAGCCTCGAGCAGTACTTC. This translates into CASSQPPGESLEQYF.

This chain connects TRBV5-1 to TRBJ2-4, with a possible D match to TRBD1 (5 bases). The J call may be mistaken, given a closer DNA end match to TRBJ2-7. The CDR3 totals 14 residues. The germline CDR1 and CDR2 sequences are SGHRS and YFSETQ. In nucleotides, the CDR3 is TGCGCCAGCAGCTTGGTTGTAGGGGTCTACGAGCAGTACTTC. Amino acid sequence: CASSLVVGVYEQYF.

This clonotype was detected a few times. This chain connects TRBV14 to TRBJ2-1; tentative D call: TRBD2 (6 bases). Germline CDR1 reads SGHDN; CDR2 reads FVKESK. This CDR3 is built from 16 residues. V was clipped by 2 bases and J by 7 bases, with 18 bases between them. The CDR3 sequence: CASSQRITGERNEQFF. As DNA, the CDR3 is TGTGCCAGCAGCCAAAGGATAACGGGAGAAAGAAATGAGCAGTTCTTC.

The CDR3 region is CASSYVRGSTRYGYTF. CDR3 sequence (DNA): TGTGCCAGCAGTTACGTTCGTGGCAGTACCCGCTATGGCTACACCTTC. The chain employs TRBV6-5 and TRBJ1-2; D is unclear. CDR3 length: 16 residues. The germline V and J ends were trimmed by 2 bases and 4 bases, with 17 bases remaining between them. From germline, CDR1 is MNHEY and CDR2 SVGAGI.

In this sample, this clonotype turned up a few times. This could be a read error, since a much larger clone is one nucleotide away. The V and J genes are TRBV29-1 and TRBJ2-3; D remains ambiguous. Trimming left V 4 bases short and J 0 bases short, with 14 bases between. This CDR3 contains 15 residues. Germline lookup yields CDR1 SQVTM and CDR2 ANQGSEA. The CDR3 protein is CSVATAPPSTDTQYF. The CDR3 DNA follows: TGCAGCGTTGCGACGGCGCCCCCAAGCACAGATACGCAGTATTTT.

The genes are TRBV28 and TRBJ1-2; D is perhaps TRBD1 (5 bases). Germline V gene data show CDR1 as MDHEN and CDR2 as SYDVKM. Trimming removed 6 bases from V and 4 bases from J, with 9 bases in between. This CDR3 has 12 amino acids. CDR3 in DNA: TGTGCCAGCAGGCGGGACCCCTATGGCTACACCTTC. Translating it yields CASRRDPYGYTF.

The CDR3 reads CASSTPGQGTSPLHF. The CDR3 coding sequence is TGTGCCAGCAGTACACCGGGACAGGGGACTTCACCCCTCCACTTT. This chain joins TRBV2 and TRBJ1-6; 10 nucleotides line up with TRBD1. V lost 5 bases, J lost 9 bases, and 7 bases stayed unmatched. The CDR3 runs to 15 residues. Germline-derived CDR1 and CDR2 are SNHLY and FYNNEI.